The source of this T cell receptor beta chain is a study of response to subunit inactivated influenza vaccine. General observations from the study: A suggestion made by the authors is that each seasonal influenza vaccination recruits few new T cells.

A single record per CDR3 protein comes from TCRdb applying MiXCR to the RT-PCR reads. The repertoire holds about 520,000 distinct CDR3 sequences, with 25% as singletons. Of note for this clonotype: The target antigen is unknown.

This CDR3 is 11 amino acids long. V lost 4 bases and J 9 bases, leaving 9 bases between the germline ends. Germline V gene data show CDR1 as MNHEY and CDR2 as SMNVEV (reference sequence). The sequenced sample was CD4+ T cells sorted from PBMCs, obtained roughly 5 days after vaccination. V and J are TRBV27 and TRBJ1-2, with unresolved D. The TCR originated in a man aged 45 to 65 who received an inactivated influenza vaccine. CDR3 nucleotides: TGTGCCAGCAGTTCCGGAGGCCGCTACACCTTC. Protein: CASSSGGRYTF.